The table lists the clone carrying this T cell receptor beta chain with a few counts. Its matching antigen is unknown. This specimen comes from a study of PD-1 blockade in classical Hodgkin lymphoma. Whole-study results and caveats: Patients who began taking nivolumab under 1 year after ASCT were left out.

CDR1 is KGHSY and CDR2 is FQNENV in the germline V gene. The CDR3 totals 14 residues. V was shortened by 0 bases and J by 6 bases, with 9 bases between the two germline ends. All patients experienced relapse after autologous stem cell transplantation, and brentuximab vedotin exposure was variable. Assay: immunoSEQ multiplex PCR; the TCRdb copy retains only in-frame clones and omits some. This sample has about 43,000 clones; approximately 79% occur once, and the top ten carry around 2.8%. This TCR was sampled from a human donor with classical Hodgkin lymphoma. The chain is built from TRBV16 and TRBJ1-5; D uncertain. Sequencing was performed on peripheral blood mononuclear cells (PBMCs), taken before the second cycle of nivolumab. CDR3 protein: CASSQSIGGQPQHF. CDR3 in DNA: TGTGCCAGCAGCCAATCTATCGGAGGTCAGCCCCAGCATTTT.